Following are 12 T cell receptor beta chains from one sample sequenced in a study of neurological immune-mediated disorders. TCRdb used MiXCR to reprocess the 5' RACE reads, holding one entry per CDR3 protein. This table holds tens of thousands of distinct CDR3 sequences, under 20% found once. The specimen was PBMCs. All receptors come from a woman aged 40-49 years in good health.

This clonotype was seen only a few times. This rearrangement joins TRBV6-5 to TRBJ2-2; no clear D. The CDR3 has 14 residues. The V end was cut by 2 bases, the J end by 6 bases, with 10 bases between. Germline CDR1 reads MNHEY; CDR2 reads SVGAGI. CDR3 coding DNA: TGTGCCAGCAGTTACGCCCCTGGAGCCGGGGAGCTGTTTTTT. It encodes CASSYAPGAGELFF.

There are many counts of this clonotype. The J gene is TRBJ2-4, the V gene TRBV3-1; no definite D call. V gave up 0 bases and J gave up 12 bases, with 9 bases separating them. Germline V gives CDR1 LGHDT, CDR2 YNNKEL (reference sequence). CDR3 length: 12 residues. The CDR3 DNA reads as TGTGCCAGCAGCCAAGAAAAGCTCCCTCAGTACTTC. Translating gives CASSQEKLPQYF.

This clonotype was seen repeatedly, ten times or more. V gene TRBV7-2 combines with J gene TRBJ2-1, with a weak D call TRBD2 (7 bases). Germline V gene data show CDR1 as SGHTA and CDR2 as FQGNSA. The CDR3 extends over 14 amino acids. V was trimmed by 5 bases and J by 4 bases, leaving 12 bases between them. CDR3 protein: CASSPGGPYNEQFF. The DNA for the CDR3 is TGTGCCAGCAGCCCCGGGGGGCCTTACAATGAGCAGTTCTTC.

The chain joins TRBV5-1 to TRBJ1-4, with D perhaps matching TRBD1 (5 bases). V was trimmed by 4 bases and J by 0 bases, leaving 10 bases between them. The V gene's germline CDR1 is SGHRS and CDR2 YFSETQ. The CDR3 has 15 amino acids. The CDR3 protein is CASSRLGATNEKLFF. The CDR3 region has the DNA TGCGCCAGCAGCCGCTTAGGGGCAACTAATGAAAAACTGTTTTTT.

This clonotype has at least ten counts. CDR3 residues: CASSPGTGGENYGMYTF. CDR3 nucleotide sequence: TGTGCCAGCAGTCCCGGGACAGGGGGCGAGAATTATGGGATGTACACCTTC. The chain has TRBV7-2 and TRBJ1-2, with 12 bases that match TRBD1. The CDR3 runs 17 residues. V shed 6 bases and J 11 bases; nucleotides not matched to a gene: 19. Germline V lookup: CDR1 SGHTA, CDR2 FQGNSA.

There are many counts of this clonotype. The chain's CDR3 is CSARGPWRQSEKLFF. CDR3 nucleotide sequence: TGCAGTGCTAGAGGACCATGGAGACAGTCTGAAAAACTGTTTTTT. The chain has TRBV20-1 and TRBJ1-4; weak D call: TRBD1 (5 bases). Germline CDR1 and CDR2: DFQATT and SNEGSKA (reference sequence). V was trimmed by 1 base and J by 7 bases, leaving 16 bases between them. The CDR3 has 15 residues.

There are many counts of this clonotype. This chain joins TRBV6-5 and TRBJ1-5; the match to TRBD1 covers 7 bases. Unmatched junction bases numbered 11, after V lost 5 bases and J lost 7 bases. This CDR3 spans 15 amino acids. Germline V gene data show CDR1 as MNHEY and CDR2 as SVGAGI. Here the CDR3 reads CASSSRQGSIQPQHF. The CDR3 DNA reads TGTGCCAGCAGTAGTAGACAGGGAAGCATCCAGCCCCAGCATTTT.

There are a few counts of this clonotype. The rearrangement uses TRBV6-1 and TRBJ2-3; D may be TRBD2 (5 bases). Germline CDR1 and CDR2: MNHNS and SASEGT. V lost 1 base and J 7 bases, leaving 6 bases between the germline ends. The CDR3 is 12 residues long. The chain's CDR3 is CASSEGGNTQYF. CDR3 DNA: TGTGCCAGCAGTGAAGGAGGGAATACGCAGTATTTT.

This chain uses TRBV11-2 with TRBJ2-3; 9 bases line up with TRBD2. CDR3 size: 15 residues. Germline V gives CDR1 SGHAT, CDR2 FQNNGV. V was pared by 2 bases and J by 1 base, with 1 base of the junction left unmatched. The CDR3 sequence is CASSLQRGGTDTQYF. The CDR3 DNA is TGTGCCAGCAGCTTACAGCGGGGGGGCACAGATACGCAGTATTTT.

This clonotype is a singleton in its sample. In DNA form, the CDR3 reads TGCAGTGCTCGCGTCAGGGTTTCAGGTCAGCCCCAGCATTTT. This gives the protein CSARVRVSGQPQHF. The chain has TRBV20-1 and TRBJ1-5, with D tentatively TRBD1 (5 bases). The CDR3 covers 14 residues. The germline V and J ends were trimmed by 5 bases and 6 bases, with 17 bases remaining between them. Germline-derived CDR1 and CDR2 are DFQATT and SNEGSKA (reference sequence).

The CDR3 bases are TGTGCCAGCAGCCCCGGACGGATTCTTAACTATGGCTACACCTTC. Amino acids: CASSPGRILNYGYTF. V and J are TRBV3-1 and TRBJ1-2; D is ambiguous. This CDR3 region has 15 residues. Germline V CDR1 and CDR2: LGHDT, YNNKEL (reference sequence). Deletions cut 4 bases from V and 1 base from J, with 13 bases between.

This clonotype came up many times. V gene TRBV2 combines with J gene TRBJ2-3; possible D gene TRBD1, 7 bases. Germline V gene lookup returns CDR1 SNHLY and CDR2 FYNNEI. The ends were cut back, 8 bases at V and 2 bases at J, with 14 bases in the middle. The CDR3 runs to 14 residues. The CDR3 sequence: CASGRTGVTDTQYF. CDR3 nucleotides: TGTGCCAGCGGGAGGACAGGCGTCACAGATACGCAGTATTTT.